This TCR beta chain was retrieved from a study of neurological immune-mediated disorders. This clonotype has at least ten counts. The germline V gene has CDR1 SGHTA and CDR2 FQGNSA. The CDR3 is 13 amino acids. The V end lost 5 bases, the J end lost 9 bases, and 14 bases lay between the germline ends. TCRdb processed the 5' RACE reads anew with MiXCR; each CDR3 protein has one entry. The data show about 74,000 distinct CDR3 sequences, with 4% to 6% seen just once and roughly 7% held by the top ten. Sequences were obtained from PBMCs. The receptor was isolated from a man aged 18 to 30 with multiple sclerosis. The chain recombines TRBV7-2 with TRBJ2-1; D is uncertain. The CDR3 coding sequence is TGTGCCAGCAGCCCTAACGCCTTGTCTGAGCAGTTCTTC. Its protein product is CASSPNALSEQFF.